These T cell receptor beta chains were read from a single sample in a study of control samples from healthy donors and cancer patients. Repertoires were generated with immunoSEQ multiplex PCR, while TCRdb's copy carries only in-frame clones and drops some. The sample holds about 120,000 clones; over 90% are singletons and the top ten take 2% to 3%. The material sequenced was blood. The receptor set was obtained from a young man in good health. The CDR3 runs from the conserved cysteine through the conserved F or W. The D gene is left open where the match is weak.

J: TRBJ1-5; V: TRBV19; D: TRBD1; length: 15; DNA: TGTGCCAGTAGGTCACAGGGGGGTTTATCTCAGCCCCAGCATTTT; CDR3: CASRSQGGLSQPQHF
J: TRBJ2-5; V: TRBV18; D: .; length: 19; DNA: TGTGCCAGCTCACCTTTCAGCAGCACTGGGTCTTTGTTTGGAGAGACCCAGTACTTC; CDR3: CASSPFSSTGSLFGETQYF
J: TRBJ2-1; V: TRBV18; D: TRBD2; length: 15; DNA: TGTGCCAGCTCACCACCTAGCGGGGGTTACAATGAGCAGTTCTTC; CDR3: CASSPPSGGYNEQFF
J: TRBJ1-2; V: TRBV6-2/TRBV6-3; D: TRBD1; length: 14; DNA: TGTGCCAGCAGTTACTCACAGGGGAACTATGGCTACACCTTC; CDR3: CASSYSQGNYGYTF
J: TRBJ2-7; V: TRBV3-1/TRBV3-2; D: TRBD2; length: 15; DNA: TGTGCCAGCGGAATACTAGCGGGGAGACCGGGGGAGCAGTACTTC; CDR3: CASGILAGRPGEQYF
J: TRBJ2-2; V: TRBV4-1; D: TRBD1; length: 14; DNA: TGCGCCACCAGCGCCGGGACAGGGAGCGGGGAGCTGTTTTTT; CDR3: CATSAGTGSGELFF
J: TRBJ1-4; V: TRBV6-5; D: TRBD1; length: 14; DNA: TGTGCCAGCAGGGGGACAGGAGATGATGAAAAACTGTTTTTT; CDR3: CASRGTGDDEKLFF
J: TRBJ2-7; V: TRBV13; D: .; length: 16; DNA: TGTGCCAGCAGCGGGGACGGGATCGGGCTGGAACCCGAGCAGTACTTC; CDR3: CASSGDGIGLEPEQYF
J: TRBJ2-7; V: TRBV25-1; D: .; length: 11; DNA: TGTGCCAGCAGGACTATCTACGAGCAGTACTTC; CDR3: CASRTIYEQYF
J: TRBJ1-3; V: TRBV6-6; D: TRBD1; length: 15; DNA: TGTGCCAGCAAGGGACAGGGAGATTTTAGAAACACCATATATTTT; CDR3: CASKGQGDFRNTIYF
J: TRBJ2-1; V: TRBV2; D: .; length: 12; DNA: TGTGCCAGCAGTGTTACAGGGAATGAGCAGTTCTTC; CDR3: CASSVTGNEQFF
J: TRBJ2-6; V: TRBV9; D: .; length: 17; DNA: TGTGCCAGCTCCCCGAAGGACGCGCGATCTGGGGCCAACGTCCTGACTTTC; CDR3: CASSPKDARSGANVLTF
J: TRBJ1-2; V: TRBV27; D: TRBD1; length: 14; DNA: TGTGCCAGCAGACGGACAGGGGTTGATCATGGCTACACCTTC; CDR3: CASRRTGVDHGYTF
J: TRBJ1-3; V: TRBV5-1; D: TRBD1; length: 16; DNA: TGCGCCAGCAGCAAGAAAACAGGGGGCAGTGGAAACACCATATATTTT; CDR3: CASSKKTGGSGNTIYF
J: TRBJ1-2; V: TRBV6-1; D: .; length: 13; DNA: TGTGCCAGCAGTGAACCAGGGAGCTATGGCTACACCTTC; CDR3: CASSEPGSYGYTF
J: TRBJ1-6; V: TRBV2; D: .; length: 15; DNA: TGTGCCAGCAGTGAAACGGGGGTGGGCAATTCACCCCTCCACTTT; CDR3: CASSETGVGNSPLHF
J: TRBJ2-1; V: TRBV6-6; D: .; length: 11; DNA: TGTGCCAGCAGGGACATTGGGGAGCAGTTCTTC; CDR3: CASRDIGEQFF
J: TRBJ2-5; V: TRBV13; D: .; length: 14; DNA: TGTGCCAGCAGCTATACGGGGGGCGAGGAGACCCAGTACTTC; CDR3: CASSYTGGEETQYF
J: TRBJ2-2; V: TRBV10-3; D: .; length: 15; DNA: TGTGCCGCCGTCTCTTCGGGGGTGAACACCGGGGAGCTGTTTTTT; CDR3: CAAVSSGVNTGELFF
J: TRBJ2-3; V: TRBV10-3; D: TRBD2; length: 13; DNA: TGTGCCATCAGTAGGACTAGTAGGGATACGCAGTATTTT; CDR3: CAISRTSRDTQYF
J: TRBJ1-3; V: TRBV28; D: .; length: 14; DNA: TGTGCCAGCAGTTCGATATTCTCTGGAAACACCATATATTTT; CDR3: CASSSIFSGNTIYF
J: TRBJ1-5; V: TRBV24-1; D: .; length: 11; DNA: TGTGCCACCAGTGGACCCAAGCCCCAGCATTTT; CDR3: CATSGPKPQHF